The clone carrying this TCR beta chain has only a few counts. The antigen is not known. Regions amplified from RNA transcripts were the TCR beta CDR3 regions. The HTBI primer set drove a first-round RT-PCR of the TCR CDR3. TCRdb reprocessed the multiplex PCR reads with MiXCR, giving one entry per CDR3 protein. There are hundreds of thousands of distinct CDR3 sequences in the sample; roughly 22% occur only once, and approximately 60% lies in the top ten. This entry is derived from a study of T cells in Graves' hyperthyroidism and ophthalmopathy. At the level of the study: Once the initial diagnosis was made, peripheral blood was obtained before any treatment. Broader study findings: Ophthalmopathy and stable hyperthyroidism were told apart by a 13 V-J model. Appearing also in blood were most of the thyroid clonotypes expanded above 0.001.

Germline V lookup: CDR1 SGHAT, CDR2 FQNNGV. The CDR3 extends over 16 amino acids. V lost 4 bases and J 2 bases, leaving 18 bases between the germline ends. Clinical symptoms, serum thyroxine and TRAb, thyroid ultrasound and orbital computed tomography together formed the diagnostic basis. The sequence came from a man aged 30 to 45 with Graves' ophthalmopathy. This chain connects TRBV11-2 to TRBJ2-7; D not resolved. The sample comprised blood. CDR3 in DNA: TGTGCCAGCAGCTCCCGGAGCTCCTTGTTAGCCTACGAGCAGTACTTC. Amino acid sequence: CASSSRSSLLAYEQYF. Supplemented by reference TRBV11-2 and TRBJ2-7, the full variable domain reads EAGVAQSPRYKIIEKRQSVAFWCNPISGHATLYWYQQILGQGPKLLIQFQNNGVVDDSQLPKDRFSAERLKGVDSTLKIQPAKLEDSAVYLCASSSRSSLLAYEQYFGPGTRLTVT.